This T cell receptor beta chain originates from a study of shared clonotypes between healthy human individuals (dated by TCRdb to 2018 to 2021). Describing the broader study: The cohort comprised a couple of women and a few men aged 18 to 49 years. Per donor, three plates each were used for CD4 naive and CD4 memory, two for CD8 naive, and one for CD8 memory. Blood TCR repertoires of 5 or 6 healthy adults were deeply sequenced to estimate repertoire size and the extent of clonotype sharing between individuals. Different laboratories and diverse techniques were used to prepare libraries and sequence TCR repertoires, to increase sequencing depth and limit assay-specific biases. Each donor's leukapheresis produced roughly between roughly 0.85 and 9 billion PBMCs.

The paper as a whole reports these results and caveats: Sampling was limited to blood, and TCR repertoires in tissue likely differ from TCR repertoires in blood. Naive subsets generally had larger estimated clonotype richness than memory subsets did. Based on pairwise subsampling, the degree of clonotype sharing among donors was expected to be affected by sequencing depth. Even with the large sequencing depth, rarefaction of the sorted-subset datasets indicated that sequencing was incomplete. Clonotypes shared by all four sorted-subset donors showed higher generation probabilities than non-shared clonotypes. Sharing across several donors was observed for around 4.8% of naive CD4, less than 4% of naive CD8, 2% to 2.5% of memory CD4, and around 0.44% of memory CD8 clonotypes. Because the study included a small number of donors, the genetic and exposure-history diversity represented was limited.

The donors were healthy, HIV-negative adults who had no recently reported acute infections or vaccinations. Every donor was a Caucasian adult residing in Nashville, Tennessee, USA. CD4+ T cells were enriched by magnetic negative selection; naive cells were then positively selected on CD45RA, and the negative fraction formed the memory subset. Blood was collected by leukapheresis, and PBMCs were isolated by Ficoll-Histopaque density gradient centrifugation and then cryopreserved in liquid nitrogen vapor phase. Purity and quantity of every magnetically sorted T cell population were checked by analytical flow cytometry. Each sorted fraction had its genomic DNA isolated and then quantified by UV absorbance on a Nanodrop 2000c. Using the deep immunoSEQ assay, multiplex PCR amplified TCR CDR3 regions from genomic DNA. Extracted genomic DNA from each cell subset was distributed evenly across all wells of several immunoSEQ 96-well plates, and each plate was treated as a replicate. For sorted subsets, roughly 200 ng genomic DNA, equal to some 30,000 T cell genomes, was loaded into each replicate PCR. The purified libraries were quantified using a Qubit 3.0 fluorometer, sized with a Bioanalyzer 2100, and then quantified again using the KAPA Library Quantification kit. Each immunoSEQ 96-well plate was sequenced on its own single-read 150-cycle Illumina NextSeq 550 flow cell. In the original analysis: Because the immunoSEQ output held only junctional sequences and lacked quality scores, the filtering could not match the filtering applied to full-length reads. To assign V/J genes and CDR3, sequences were annotated against IMGT germline references using PyIR, a Python wrapper for IgBLAST v1.9. Reads were removed for weak V/J assignments (E-value above 1e-6), missing CDR3, stop codons, out-of-frame junctions, or ambiguous translated residues. V3J clonotypes were defined by identical inferred V gene, J gene, and CDR3 amino acid sequence. To compute the percentage overlap between repertoires, the number of shared unique clonotypes was divided by the size of the smaller repertoire. Richness of each repertoire was evaluated using RTK rarefaction, the Chao1 estimator, and Recon v2.1 estimates of unobserved clonotypes. Generation probabilities for all TCRbeta clonotypes obtained by the gDNA method from a handful of donors were computed using OLGA. Imported from immuneACCESS, the table was reduced by TCRdb to in-frame sequences with V and J called. These copies leave out some clones; in studies compared against another copy, an unresolved V gene accounts for under half, and the cause of the remainder is not known. The V and J calls and the clone size are those of that table, but D and trimming were determined from the DNA. In all, the sample holds around 1.4 million clones, and 97% to 99% of those were seen once. The top ten clonotypes cover 0.36% of the sample.

Including the terminal cysteine and phenylalanine, the CDR3 comprises 14 residues. The read is trimmed to its CDR3 DNA, 42 bases read in frame from base 1. Based on the germline V gene (reference sequence), the CDR1 and CDR2 sequences are SGHNT and YYREEE. Germline trimming: 4 bases from V, 7 bases from J; junction bases outside gene matches: 11. Points on this clone: It has no known antigen specificity. No qualities accompany the bases; no much larger clone lies one base away.

The sample taken for sequencing was naive CD4+ T cells sorted from blood. The intended sense of this specimen's cell subset or site label: CD45RA+ positively selected. The source is a young man in good health. The V and J genes are TRBV5-4 and TRBJ2-7, with 7 middle bases fitting TRBD2. The CDR3 in this case is CASSQGGRAGEQYF. The sequenced DNA is TGTGCCAGCAGCCAAGGAGGGAGAGCGGGAGAGCAGTACTTC.